This T cell receptor (beta chain) derives from a study of blood T cell repertoires in COVID-19. Study as a whole: T cells, B-cell-depleted T cells, or PBMCs supplied cDNA or gDNA.

In the original analysis: Quantification of nucleated cells was approximated via reference gene primer amplification. Clones were sequenced by immunoSEQ multiplex PCR, and TCRdb holds only the in-frame ones, with some missing. V and J calls and clone size are as listed in that table; D and trimming were resolved from the DNA. This sample carries around 60,000 clones, around four fifths of them seen once, and the ten largest clones take about 15%. Germline lookup yields CDR1 MRHNA and CDR2 SNTAGT. The CDR3 covers 18 residues. J was trimmed by 0 bases and V by 11 bases; bases with no gene match: 17. This clonotype was sampled from a man older than 75 with acute or convalescent COVID-19. Sequencing used peripheral blood. The V gene is TRBV6-4, the J gene TRBJ1-5; 9 bases map to TRBD1. CDR3 residues: CAGSAGQGGCNSNQPQHF. The CDR3 nucleotides are TGTGCCGGATCAGCGGGACAGGGAGGCTGTAATAGCAATCAGCCCCAGCATTTT.